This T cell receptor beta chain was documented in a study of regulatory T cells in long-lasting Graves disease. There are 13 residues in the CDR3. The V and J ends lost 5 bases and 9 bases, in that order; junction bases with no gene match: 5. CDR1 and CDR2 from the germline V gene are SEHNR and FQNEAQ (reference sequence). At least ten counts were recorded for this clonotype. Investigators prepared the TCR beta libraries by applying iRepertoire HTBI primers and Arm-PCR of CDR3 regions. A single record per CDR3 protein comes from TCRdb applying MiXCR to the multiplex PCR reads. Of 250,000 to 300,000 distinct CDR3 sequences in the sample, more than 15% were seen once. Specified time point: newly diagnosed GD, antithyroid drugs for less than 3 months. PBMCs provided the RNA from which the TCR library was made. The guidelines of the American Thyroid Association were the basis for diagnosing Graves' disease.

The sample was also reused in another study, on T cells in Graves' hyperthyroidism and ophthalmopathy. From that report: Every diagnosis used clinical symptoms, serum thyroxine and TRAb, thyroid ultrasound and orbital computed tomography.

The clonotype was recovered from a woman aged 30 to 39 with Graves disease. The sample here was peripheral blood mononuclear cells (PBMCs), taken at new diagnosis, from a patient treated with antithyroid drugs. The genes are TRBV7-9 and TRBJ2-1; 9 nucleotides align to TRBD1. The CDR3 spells CASSRTGGSEQFF. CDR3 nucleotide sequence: TGTGCCAGCAGCCGTACAGGGGGCAGTGAGCAGTTCTTC.